Presented here are 3 T cell receptor beta chains from one specimen sequenced in a study of blood T cell repertoires in COVID-19. The table came from immunoSEQ multiplex PCR; TCRdb's copy has only in-frame clones and leaves some out. Of approximately 70,000 clones in the sample, approximately 92% are singletons; the top ten hold about an eighth. The sample comprised peripheral blood. These receptors were obtained from a human donor with active COVID-19. The donor label of this sample is uncertain.

This clone appeared once. The genes are TRBV2 and TRBJ1-3; D remains unclear. V dropped 6 bases and J dropped 5 bases, with 14 bases sitting between them. Germline V lookup: CDR1 SNHLY, CDR2 FYNNEI. CDR3 length: 14 residues. CDR3 in DNA: TGTGCCAGCAGGACTGAAAAGATGAGAAACACCATATATTTT. Translating it yields CASRTEKMRNTIYF.

V and J are TRBV19 and TRBJ2-2, with D tentatively TRBD2 (6 bases). Germline lookup yields CDR1 LNHDA and CDR2 SQIVND (reference sequence). The length of the CDR3 is 14 residues. The V end lost 3 bases, the J end lost 6 bases, and 11 bases lay between the germline ends. The CDR3 DNA reads as TGTGCCAGTAGTATTCGGAGGGCGGCCGGGGAGCTGTTTTTT. Its translation is CASSIRRAAGELFF. Full variable domain (outside the CDR3, taken from reference TRBV19 and TRBJ2-2): DGGITQSPKYLFRKEGQNVTLSCEQNLNHDAMYWYRQDPGQGLRLIYYSQIVNDFQKGDIAEGYSVSREKKESFPLTVTSAQKNPTAFYLCASSIRRAAGELFFGEGSRLTVL.

The rearrangement joins TRBV19 to TRBJ1-1, with D possibly matching TRBD1 (6 bases). Per the germline V gene, CDR1 is LNHDA and CDR2 is SQIVND (reference sequence). This CDR3 has 14 amino acids. Trimming took off 7 bases at V and 4 bases at J, with 16 bases between the two ends. Written as DNA, the CDR3 is TGTGCCAGTACACAGGGCAGGGTGAGCACTGAAGCTTTCTTT. Its translation: CASTQGRVSTEAFF.